The next 32 T cell receptor beta chains were all read from a single sample in a study of T cells after yellow fever vaccination. TCRdb recomputed calls from the 5' RACE reads with MiXCR, one row per CDR3 protein. The sample carries a few hundred thousand distinct CDR3 sequences, approximately 4.2% recorded once. This specimen consisted of PBMCs, obtained 5 days after the yellow fever booster vaccination. Every receptor here comes from a man younger than 35 who received the YFV17D yellow fever vaccine.

This clonotype was found a few times. J is TRBJ1-5 and V is TRBV12-3 or TRBV12-4, with TRBD1 matching 8 bases. The junction had 8 bases not matched to a gene; V was cut back by 6 bases and J by 7 bases. This CDR3 spans 14 amino acids. CDR3 loop: CASSSQGGGQPQHF. For the CDR3, the DNA is TGTGCCAGCAGCTCACAGGGGGGAGGACAGCCCCAGCATTTT.

This clonotype was recorded many times. The chain combines TRBV20-1 with TRBJ2-1; D is ambiguous. Trimming took 2 bases from V and 9 from J, leaving 14 bases between them. Germline assignment: CDR1 DFQATT and CDR2 SNEGSKA (reference sequence). The length of the CDR3 is 13 residues. The DNA of the CDR3 is TGCAGTGCTAGACAGGTTTCCTTTGGTGAGCAGTTCTTC. Translating gives CSARQVSFGEQFF.

The chain links TRBV5-6 to TRBJ1-1; the D is unclear. Per germline, CDR1 SGHDT and CDR2 YYEEEE. V lost 0 bases to trimming and J lost 4 bases, with 13 bases between them. This CDR3 spans 15 amino acids. The CDR3 nucleotides are TGTGCCAGCAGCTTGGAAGCTGGGTATCCCACTGAAGCTTTCTTT. The encoded protein is CASSLEAGYPTEAFF.

This clonotype was found many times. This sequence joins TRBV5-1 and TRBJ2-1; 15 bases match TRBD2. The germline CDR1 and CDR2 sequences are SGHRS and YFSETQ. The CDR3 is 15 residues long. Trimming cost V 4 bases and J 10 bases; bases outside gene matches: 6. The CDR3 protein is CASSPRTSGGDEQFF. The CDR3 DNA sequence: TGCGCCAGCAGCCCACGGACTAGCGGGGGGGACGAGCAGTTCTTC.

This clonotype has more than one count but fewer than ten. The J gene is TRBJ1-3, the V gene TRBV4-1; a possible D gene is TRBD1 (5 bases). Germline V gene sequence: CDR1 MGHRA, CDR2 YSYEKL. Deletions cut 0 bases from V and 3 bases from J, with 12 bases between. The CDR3 sequence is 16 residues long. As DNA, the CDR3 is TGCGCCAGCAGCCAAGAAGGGGCAGTCAATGGAAACACCATATATTTT. Protein sequence: CASSQEGAVNGNTIYF.

The rearrangement uses TRBV7-6 and TRBJ2-1, with 15 bases aligning to TRBD2. Germline lookup yields CDR1 SGHVS and CDR2 FNYEAQ. V shed 5 bases and J 9 bases; nucleotides not matched to a gene: 14. CDR3 length equals 18 residues. The CDR3 sequence: CASSPRTSGGAVVGEQFF. The CDR3 region has the DNA TGTGCCAGCAGCCCGCGGACTAGCGGGGGGGCAGTTGTAGGTGAGCAGTTCTTC.

This clonotype was observed a few times. The V call is TRBV24-1, the J call TRBJ2-3; 9 nucleotides agree with TRBD2. Looked up from germline, CDR1 is KGHDR and CDR2 is SFDVKD. V dropped 5 bases and J dropped 4; count of bases not matched to a gene: 6. This CDR3 is built from 15 residues. CDR3 amino acids: CATSASSGVSDTQYF. CDR3 nucleotide sequence: TGTGCCACCAGTGCGTCTAGCGGGGTATCAGATACGCAGTATTTT.

This clonotype was detected only a few times. The CDR3 here is CASSFGQSEFF. DNA for the CDR3: TGTGCCAGCAGTTTCGGACAGTCAGAGTTCTTC. This chain links TRBV12-3 or TRBV12-4 with TRBJ2-1; TRBD1 is a possible D gene (6 bases). CDR3 length: 11 residues. V lost 3 bases to trimming and J lost 14 bases, with 11 bases between them.

There are many counts of this clonotype. The J gene is TRBJ2-5, the V gene TRBV7-9; 10 positions match TRBD2. Germline trimming cut 4 bases from V and 5 bases from J; bases unmatched to any gene: 4. CDR3 size: 14 residues. Germline CDR1 SEHNR, CDR2 FQNEAQ (reference sequence). The CDR3 coding sequence is TGTGCCAGCAGCTCGAGGACTAGCGGCGAGACCCAGTACTTC. Translating gives CASSSRTSGETQYF. The full variable domain, rest sourced from reference TRBV7-9 and TRBJ2-5, is DTGVSQNPRHKITKRGQNVTFRCDPISEHNRLYWYRQTLGQGPEFLTYFQNEAQLEKSRLLSDRFSAERPKGSFSTLEIQRTEQGDSAMYLCASSSRTSGETQYFGPGTRLLVL.

This clonotype was detected a few times. The chain recombines TRBV9 with TRBJ1-5, with no clear D. The CDR3 is made up of 14 amino acids. Per the germline V gene, CDR1 is SGDLS and CDR2 is YYNGEE. V was pared by 0 bases and J by 9 bases, with 13 bases between. This chain's CDR3 is CASSVEPAPGPQHF. CDR3 nucleotide sequence: TGTGCCAGCAGCGTAGAACCGGCCCCAGGGCCCCAGCATTTT. Using reference TRBV9 and TRBJ1-5 for the parts outside the CDR3, the full variable domain is DSGVTQTPKHLITATGQRVTLRCSPRSGDLSVYWYQQSLDQGLQFLIQYYNGEERAKGNILERFSAQQFPDLHSELNLSSLELGDSALYFCASSVEPAPGPQHFGDGTRLSIL.

V gene TRBV5-1 combines with J gene TRBJ2-5; no firm D call. The CDR3 has 15 amino acids. The V end lost 2 bases, the J end lost 2 bases, and 13 bases lay between the germline ends. Germline-derived CDR1 and CDR2 are SGHRS and YFSETQ. CDR3 in DNA: TGCGCCAGCAGCTTAGGAACCGCCGGGCAAGAGACCCAGTACTTC. Protein sequence: CASSLGTAGQETQYF.

This clonotype was recorded at least ten times. The chain links TRBV10-1 to TRBJ2-1; 11 positions match TRBD1. The CDR3 has 19 amino acids. The trim removed 7 bases at V and 7 bases at J, leaving 21 bases unmatched. Germline V gene data show CDR1 as WNHNN and CDR2 as SYGVQD (reference sequence). The chain's CDR3 is CASISGQGAAYPQSNEQFF. The CDR3 DNA sequence: TGCGCCAGCATTAGCGGACAGGGGGCGGCGTACCCCCAGTCGAATGAGCAGTTCTTC.

V and J are TRBV7-2 and TRBJ1-2, with D hard to call. CDR3 length: 14 residues. Germline CDR1 is SGHTA and CDR2 is FQGNSA. V was cut by 4 bases and J by 5 bases, with 14 bases left in between. For the CDR3, the DNA is TGTGCCAGCAGCTCAAGGACCTTGGCATATGGCTACACCTTC. Translated: CASSSRTLAYGYTF.

The chain employs TRBV20-1 and TRBJ1-5; 7 bases agree with TRBD1. V shed 6 bases, J shed 3 bases, and the junction held 11 bases outside the gene matches. This CDR3 is 15 amino acids long. The germline CDR1 and CDR2 sequences are DFQATT and SNEGSKA (reference sequence). CDR3 sequence (DNA): TGCAGTGCGAGCTACCAAACAGGGGACAATCAGCCCCAGCATTTT. The encoded protein is CSASYQTGDNQPQHF.

This CDR3 is CASSQDRPRGDRTGELFF. The CDR3, as DNA: TGCGCCAGCAGCCAAGATCGGCCGCGGGGGGACCGCACCGGGGAGCTGTTTTTT. This rearrangement joins TRBV4-3 to TRBJ2-2; TRBD2 matches at 8 bases. CDR3 length: 18 residues. J lost 4 bases, V lost 0 bases, and 10 bases had no gene match. Germline values: CDR1 LGHNA, CDR2 YSLEER.

This clonotype was counted only a few times. The chain joins TRBV7-2 to TRBJ2-1, with a weak D call TRBD1 (5 bases). The CDR3 is 14 amino acids. V was trimmed by 5 bases and J by 3 bases, leaving 11 bases between them. Germline values: CDR1 SGHTA, CDR2 FQGNSA. The CDR3 DNA sequence: TGTGCCAGCAGCGTAGGGGTCGGCTACAATGAGCAGTTCTTC. Its translation: CASSVGVGYNEQFF.

This clonotype came up many times. The chain employs TRBV11-2 and TRBJ1-2; 7 bases line up with TRBD1. V was clipped by 3 bases and J by 7 bases; unmatched bases: 8. This CDR3 contains 14 residues. Germline V lookup: CDR1 SGHAT, CDR2 FQNNGV. This CDR3 is CASSLGRGEGGYTF. CDR3 nucleotides: TGTGCCAGCAGCTTGGGCAGGGGGGAAGGTGGCTACACCTTC.

This chain links TRBV9 with TRBJ1-1; D call uncertain. The V end was cut by 0 bases, the J end by 1 base, with 7 bases between. The germline V gene has CDR1 SGDLS and CDR2 YYNGEE. The CDR3 has 14 amino acids. The CDR3 sequence is CASSVGLQNTEAFF. In nucleotides, the CDR3 is TGTGCCAGCAGCGTAGGGCTTCAGAACACTGAAGCTTTCTTT. Supplemented by reference TRBV9 and TRBJ1-1, the full variable domain reads DSGVTQTPKHLITATGQRVTLRCSPRSGDLSVYWYQQSLDQGLQFLIQYYNGEERAKGNILERFSAQQFPDLHSELNLSSLELGDSALYFCASSVGLQNTEAFFGQGTRLTVV.

There are many counts of this clonotype. The DNA for the CDR3 is TGCGCCAGCAGCCAAAACCGGGGCCCGGGGACCCAGTACTTC. Translating it yields CASSQNRGPGTQYF. The gene calls are TRBV4-3 and TRBJ2-5; D is perhaps TRBD1 or TRBD2 (5 bases each). CDR1 and CDR2 (germline): LGHNA, YSLEER. The CDR3 sequence is 14 residues long. V lost 2 bases and J 7 bases, leaving 14 bases between the germline ends.

The chain carries TRBV11-2 and TRBJ2-2; no firm D call. CDR1 and CDR2 from the germline V gene are SGHAT and FQNNGV. CDR3 length: 14 amino acids. Trimming left V 0 bases short and J 6 bases short, with 8 bases between. This CDR3 reads CASSLDTPAGELFF. The CDR3 DNA follows: TGTGCCAGCAGCTTAGATACCCCAGCCGGGGAGCTGTTTTTT.

This clonotype has a count of ten or more. The V call is TRBV20-1, the J call TRBJ2-3; the match to TRBD2 covers 10 bases. CDR3 length equals 16 residues. Looked up from germline, CDR1 is DFQATT and CDR2 is SNEGSKA (reference sequence). V dropped 3 bases and J dropped 2; count of bases not matched to a gene: 8. CDR3 nucleotide sequence: TGCAGTGCTAGCGCGCTAGCGGGGGACAACACAGATACGCAGTATTTT. Encoded protein: CSASALAGDNTDTQYF.

This clonotype was counted many times. The rearrangement joins TRBV20-1 to TRBJ1-6; TRBD1 might be the D (6 bases). The CDR3 is 19 amino acids. Trimming stripped 6 bases from V and 3 bases from J, with 27 bases between. Germline CDR1 DFQATT, CDR2 SNEGSKA (reference sequence). CDR3 nucleotide sequence: TGCAGTGCCAGCGGCGCACCCTATACAGGGCCCCACTATAATTCACCCCTCCACTTT. This codes for CSASGAPYTGPHYNSPLHF.

The chain is built from TRBV27 and TRBJ2-3, with 7 bases aligning to TRBD1. J was trimmed by 10 bases and V by 4 bases; bases with no gene match: 5. There are 12 residues in the CDR3. Germline V gene sequence: CDR1 MNHEY, CDR2 SMNVEV (reference sequence). In DNA form, the CDR3 reads TGTGCCAGCAGTTCGGACAGGTTGGCGCAGTATTTT. This sequence encodes CASSSDRLAQYF.

This clonotype was seen repeatedly, ten times or more. CDR3 in DNA: TGTGCCAGCTCACCAGGGACAGGAATCTATGGCTACACCTTC. The encoded protein is CASSPGTGIYGYTF. This sequence joins TRBV18 and TRBJ1-2; 8 nucleotides align to TRBD1. This CDR3 has 14 residues. V dropped 2 bases and J dropped 4; count of bases not matched to a gene: 3. From germline, CDR1 is KGHSH and CDR2 LQKENI.

The J gene is TRBJ2-3, the V gene TRBV12-3 or TRBV12-4, with 9 bases fitting TRBD2. After removal of 10 bases from V and 2 bases from J, the junction contained 7 bases not matched to a gene. There are 14 residues in the CDR3. The CDR3 protein is CATRGGGATDTQYF. The DNA for the CDR3 is TGTGCCACCAGGGGCGGGGGGGCCACAGATACGCAGTATTTT.

This clonotype was seen repeatedly, ten times or more. The chain links TRBV9 to TRBJ2-6, with D unclear. CDR3 length: 16 amino acids. V lost 3 bases and J lost 2, with 12 bases in between. Germline-derived CDR1 and CDR2 are SGDLS and YYNGEE. The CDR3 here is CASSARRLAGANVLTF. CDR3 DNA: TGTGCCAGCAGCGCACGTAGGCTCGCTGGGGCCAACGTCCTGACTTTC.

This clonotype was recorded many times. The chain employs TRBV7-6 and TRBJ2-5; D remains unclear. CDR3 length: 13 amino acids. Per germline, CDR1 SGHVS and CDR2 FNYEAQ. V was clipped by 5 bases and J by 2 bases, with 9 bases between them. The DNA of the CDR3 is TGTGCCAGCAGCCTAATATGGCAAGAGACCCAGTACTTC. Translation gives CASSLIWQETQYF.

This clonotype was counted only a few times. The chain links TRBV7-8 to TRBJ1-3; D is ambiguous. Trimming removed 5 bases from V and 5 bases from J, with 7 bases in between. This CDR3 contains 12 residues. Germline assignment: CDR1 SGHVS and CDR2 FQNEAQ. CDR3 nucleotides: TGTGCCAGCAGCGGCGGCAGAAACACCATATATTTT. This gives the protein CASSGGRNTIYF.

This clonotype appeared a few times. V and J are TRBV5-6 and TRBJ2-7, with D unresolved. CDR1 is SGHDT and CDR2 is YYEEEE in the germline V gene. The CDR3 runs 13 residues. With 1 base removed from V and 0 bases from J, the gap between germline ends came to 5 bases. CDR3 loop: CASSLKNSYEQYF. DNA of the CDR3: TGTGCCAGCAGCTTGAAAAACTCCTACGAGCAGTACTTC.

This clonotype showed up many times. The chain uses TRBV11-2 and TRBJ2-1; no reliable D call. The V end was cut by 8 bases, the J end by 0 bases, with 14 bases between. Germline values: CDR1 SGHAT, CDR2 FQNNGV. The CDR3 totals 15 residues. The CDR3 DNA reads as TGTGCCAGCGCCTCTGACCCGTCCTCCTACAATGAGCAGTTCTTC. Protein product: CASASDPSSYNEQFF. The entire variable domain, with the rest obtained from reference TRBV11-2 and TRBJ2-1, is as follows: EAGVAQSPRYKIIEKRQSVAFWCNPISGHATLYWYQQILGQGPKLLIQFQNNGVVDDSQLPKDRFSAERLKGVDSTLKIQPAKLEDSAVYLCASASDPSSYNEQFFGPGTRLTVL.

The CDR3 DNA is TGTGCCATCAGTGTCGGGGTAATAGCGGGAAACACCATATATTTT. Encoded protein: CAISVGVIAGNTIYF. The J gene is TRBJ1-3, the V gene TRBV10-3; no definite D call. The CDR3 has 15 amino acids. CDR1 and CDR2 from the germline V gene are ENHRY and SYGVKD. The V end lost 4 bases, the J end lost 4 bases, and 14 bases lay between the germline ends.

This clonotype was found a few times. V is TRBV24-1 and J is TRBJ2-3, with TRBD1 matching over 8 bases. V lost 4 bases, J lost 4 bases, and 9 bases stayed unmatched. The germline CDR1 and CDR2 sequences are KGHDR and SFDVKD. The CDR3 sequence is 16 residues long. CDR3 sequence: CATSDPWTGLADTQYF. CDR3 DNA sequence: TGTGCCACCAGTGACCCCTGGACAGGGCTCGCAGATACGCAGTATTTT.